The 32 T cell receptor beta chains in this list originate from one sample, sequenced in a study of T-cell memory formation after mild COVID-19. In TCRdb, the 5' RACE reads were re-called with MiXCR into one record per CDR3 protein. Among 450,000 to 650,000 distinct CDR3 sequences listed, about 22% were seen once. Sequences were obtained from PBMCs or a T cell subset sorted from them (not recorded which). These receptors were obtained from an adult woman who had mild COVID-19 (a few samples of this study predate the infection). Cell type and time point are not known.

The chain employs TRBV6-5 and TRBJ1-4, with a tentative D call TRBD1 (6 bases). Trimming took 3 bases from V and 3 from J, leaving 14 bases between them. The CDR3 runs 16 residues. Germline loops: CDR1 MNHEY, CDR2 SVGAGI. The CDR3 bases are TGTGCCAGCAGTTATGGGGGCCGAGGATCTAATGAAAAACTGTTTTTT. Its translation: CASSYGGRGSNEKLFF.

A single count supports this clonotype. V gene TRBV11-2 combines with J gene TRBJ1-2, with D tentatively TRBD1 (5 bases). Germline values: CDR1 SGHAT, CDR2 FQNNGV. The CDR3 loop spans 15 amino acids. V was cut by 5 bases and J by 6 bases, with 19 bases left in between. The CDR3 DNA follows: TGTGCCAGCAGCCTAGGGTGGGGGTCTCGGGATGGCTACACCTTC. Translated: CASSLGWGSRDGYTF. Filled out from reference TRBV11-2 and TRBJ1-2, the complete variable domain reads EAGVAQSPRYKIIEKRQSVAFWCNPISGHATLYWYQQILGQGPKLLIQFQNNGVVDDSQLPKDRFSAERLKGVDSTLKIQPAKLEDSAVYLCASSLGWGSRDGYTFGSGTRLTVV.

The gene calls are TRBV9 and TRBJ2-1, with 14 bases that match TRBD2. CDR3 length equals 16 residues. Germline V lookup: CDR1 SGDLS, CDR2 YYNGEE. V was pared by 6 bases and J by 2 bases, with 4 bases of the junction left unmatched. The CDR3 DNA follows: TGTGCCAGCACGACTAGCGGGGGGGAAACCTACAATGAGCAGTTCTTC. Translation gives CASTTSGGETYNEQFF.

The chain recombines TRBV7-9 with TRBJ1-5, with D uncertain. The CDR3 length is 17 residues. The germline gives CDR1 SEHNR, CDR2 FQNEAQ (reference sequence). Trimming took 2 bases from V and 7 from J, leaving 21 bases between them. CDR3 nucleotides: TGTGCCAGCAGCTTATGGATGGGTGGAGGGCTCGACCAGCCCCAGCATTTT. Its translation: CASSLWMGGGLDQPQHF.

The table lists this clonotype with a few counts. The chain links TRBV25-1 to TRBJ1-3; no reliable D call. Germline V gives CDR1 MGHDK, CDR2 SYGVNS. This CDR3 has 15 amino acids. V was pared by 2 bases and J by 0 bases, with 8 bases between. The DNA for the CDR3 is TGTGCCAGCAGTGAACAGTTAAGCTCTGGAAACACCATATATTTT. Encoded protein: CASSEQLSSGNTIYF. Together with reference TRBV25-1 and TRBJ1-3, the CDR3 gives the full variable domain: EADIYQTPRYLVIGTGKKITLECSQTMGHDKMYWYQQDPGMELHLIHYSYGVNSTEKGDLSSESTVSRIRTEHFPLTLESARPSHTSQYLCASSEQLSSGNTIYFGEGSWLTVV.

This clonotype was picked up many times. This clone may be a read error of a much larger clone one base away. The chain has TRBV5-6 and TRBJ2-7; 7 bases are a match to TRBD1. The CDR3 length is 13 residues. Trimming took 2 bases from V and 3 from J; bases not matched to a gene: 2. CDR1 SGHDT and CDR2 YYEEEE come from the germline V gene. The CDR3 is CASSLGQDYEQYF. In nucleotides, the CDR3 is TGTGCCAGCAGCTTAGGACAGGACTACGAGCAGTACTTC.

The CDR3 DNA follows: TGTGCCAGCAGTTTCCGGGGCTGGAGCACTGAAGCTTTCTTT. Protein sequence: CASSFRGWSTEAFF. The rearrangement links TRBV27 to TRBJ1-1; D may be TRBD1 (5 bases). V lost 3 bases and J lost 4, with 12 bases in between. The germline gives CDR1 MNHEY, CDR2 SMNVEV (reference sequence). The CDR3 is 14 amino acids.

This sequence joins TRBV20-1 and TRBJ2-1; 8 bases match TRBD2. This CDR3 has 13 residues. The V gene end was trimmed by 6 bases and the J gene end by 6 bases; junction bases not matched to a gene: 7. Germline V gene lookup returns CDR1 DFQATT and CDR2 SNEGSKA (reference sequence). The CDR3: CSAPPSGSNEQFF. The CDR3 nucleotides are TGCAGTGCCCCACCCAGCGGGAGCAATGAGCAGTTCTTC.

This chain links TRBV14 with TRBJ2-5, with D unresolved. CDR1 is SGHDN and CDR2 is FVKESK in the germline V gene. Deletions cut 1 base from V and 8 bases from J, with 11 bases between. The CDR3 consists of 13 residues. Here the CDR3 DNA reads TGTGCCAGCAGCCAAGTTTTGTGGGAAACCCAGTACTTC. As protein: CASSQVLWETQYF.

V gene TRBV6-5 combines with J gene TRBJ2-5; D not resolved. The CDR3 extends over 15 amino acids. Germline CDR1 MNHEY, CDR2 SVGAGI. The V and J ends lost 6 bases and 7 bases respectively, with 21 bases between them. The DNA of the CDR3 is TGTGCCAGCAGCCTCTCTTTGGGCTACAGATGGACCCAGTACTTC. Translating it yields CASSLSLGYRWTQYF.

The CDR3 nucleotides are TGCAGTGCTAGTCAGACTAGCTGGACCCACAATGAGCAGTTCTTC. It translates to CSASQTSWTHNEQFF. The rearrangement uses TRBV20-1 and TRBJ2-1, with 7 positions matching TRBD2. J lost 5 bases, V lost 3 bases, and 10 bases had no gene match. The CDR3 runs 15 residues. Germline CDR1 is DFQATT and CDR2 is SNEGSKA (reference sequence).

The chain carries TRBV24-1 and TRBJ1-5; the D is unclear. The CDR3 spans 11 residues. V shed 5 bases and J shed 8 bases, with 6 bases lying between them. Germline CDR1 reads KGHDR; CDR2 reads SFDVKD. The CDR3 protein is CATSVDKPQHF. In DNA, the CDR3 is TGTGCCACCAGTGTTGACAAGCCCCAGCATTTT.

This chain joins TRBV12-3 or TRBV12-4 and TRBJ2-1, with 8 positions matching TRBD1. This CDR3 comprises 20 residues. V lost 1 base, J lost 2 bases, and 16 bases stayed unmatched. The CDR3 protein is CASSLGVGRGQRRTYNEQFF. DNA of the CDR3: TGTGCCAGCAGTTTAGGCGTGGGCAGGGGGCAAAGGAGGACCTACAATGAGCAGTTCTTC.

CDR3 coding DNA: TGTGCCTGGAGCCGCGGGACAGTCGACTATGGCTACACCTTC. Translating gives CAWSRGTVDYGYTF. The V and J genes are TRBV30 and TRBJ1-2; TRBD1 agrees at 7 bases. The length of the CDR3 is 14 residues. Germline V gene sequence: CDR1 GTSNPN, CDR2 SVGIG (reference sequence). V shed 3 bases, J shed 3 bases, and the junction held 7 bases outside the gene matches. The full variable domain, rest sourced from reference TRBV30 and TRBJ1-2, is SQTIHQWPATLVQPVGSPLSLECTVEGTSNPNLYWYRQAAGRGLQLLFYSVGIGQISSEVPQNLSASRPQDRQFILSSKKLLLSDSGFYLCAWSRGTVDYGYTFGSGTRLTVV.

In this sample, this clonotype turned up many times. The chain combines TRBV11-1 with TRBJ2-7, with 7 bases aligning to TRBD1. Germline loops: CDR1 SGHAT, CDR2 FQDESV (reference sequence). The length of the CDR3 is 13 residues. The V segment lost 5 bases and the J segment 5 bases; nucleotides outside the gene matches: 6. CDR3 sequence (DNA): TGTGCCAGCAGCCTCGACAGGGTCCACGAGCAGTACTTC. The encoded protein is CASSLDRVHEQYF.

Only a few counts were recorded for this clonotype. This chain uses TRBV27 with TRBJ2-7; D might be TRBD2 (6 bases). This CDR3 contains 13 residues. Per the germline V gene, CDR1 is MNHEY and CDR2 is SMNVEV (reference sequence). The V and J ends lost 4 bases and 6 bases respectively, with 13 bases between them. CDR3: CASSSPRGGEQYF. In DNA, the CDR3 is TGTGCCAGCAGTTCCCCGAGGGGAGGCGAGCAGTACTTC.

This clonotype was seen only a few times. This chain links TRBV7-2 with TRBJ2-1, with unresolved D. Trimming removed 5 bases from V and 8 bases from J, with 22 bases in between. Germline CDR1 reads SGHTA; CDR2 reads FQGNSA. CDR3 size: 16 residues. The CDR3 DNA reads as TGTGCCAGCAGCGTGACTCGTCGGCCCCTTCAGGATGAGCAGTTCTTC. Its translation is CASSVTRRPLQDEQFF.

The rearrangement links TRBV27 to TRBJ2-1, with 8 bases that match TRBD2. The CDR3 has 15 residues. Germline CDR1 MNHEY, CDR2 SMNVEV (reference sequence). V lost 2 bases, J lost 2 bases, and 2 bases stayed unmatched. The CDR3 loop is CASSLLAGPYNEQFF. The CDR3 region has the DNA TGTGCCAGCAGTTTACTAGCGGGCCCCTACAATGAGCAGTTCTTC.

V is TRBV6-2 or TRBV6-3 and J is TRBJ1-2, with 9 bases aligning to TRBD1. Germline CDR1 reads MNHEY; CDR2 reads SVGEGT. CDR3 length equals 14 residues. With 4 bases clipped from V and 4 bases from J, the junction kept 4 bases outside the gene matches. Written as DNA, the CDR3 is TGTGCCAGCAGTTCCACAGGGGGCAGCTATGGCTACACCTTC. Protein product: CASSSTGGSYGYTF.

The chain joins TRBV18 to TRBJ2-2, with TRBD2 matching over 13 bases. Per the germline V gene, CDR1 is KGHSH and CDR2 is LQKENI. The CDR3 loop spans 18 amino acids. The trim removed 0 bases at V and 0 bases at J, leaving 1 base unmatched. The CDR3 here is CASSPPGLAGPNTGELFF. CDR3 nucleotide sequence: TGTGCCAGCTCACCACCGGGACTAGCGGGACCGAACACCGGGGAGCTGTTTTTT.

The chain employs TRBV6-5 and TRBJ1-2; 8 nucleotides align to TRBD1. The germline V gene has CDR1 MNHEY and CDR2 SVGAGI. The V and J ends lost 5 bases and 4 bases, in that order; junction bases with no gene match: 9. The CDR3 runs to 15 residues. The CDR3 bases are TGTGCCAGCAGTACCCGGACAGGGTTCGGCTATGGCTACACCTTC. It yields the protein CASSTRTGFGYGYTF.

The gene calls are TRBV10-2 and TRBJ2-3, with 11 bases lining up with TRBD2. The CDR3 totals 16 residues. The ends lost 7 bases at V and 6 bases at J; junction bases unmatched: 12. In germline, CDR1 is WSHSY, CDR2 SAAADI. Here the CDR3 reads CASIVMVGLAVDTQYF. Written as DNA, the CDR3 is TGCGCCAGCATTGTAATGGTGGGACTAGCGGTGGATACGCAGTATTTT.

This clonotype was recorded only once. The chain joins TRBV4-3 to TRBJ2-7; no clear D. The CDR3 has 14 amino acids. Looked up from germline, CDR1 is LGHNA and CDR2 is YSLEER. Trimming shortened V by 0 bases and J by 5 bases, and 11 bases separated the two germline ends. The chain's CDR3 is CASSQEGLEDEQYF. As DNA, the CDR3 is TGCGCCAGCAGCCAAGAAGGGCTAGAGGACGAGCAGTACTTC.

Only a few counts were recorded for this clonotype. The V call is TRBV5-1, the J call TRBJ2-2; possibly TRBD2 for D (5 bases). Germline V CDR1 and CDR2: SGHRS, YFSETQ. Trimming cost V 4 bases and J 3 bases, with 7 bases left between them. The CDR3 spans 13 residues. The CDR3 nucleotides read TGCGCCAGCAGCCCGGACTACACCGGGGAGCTGTTTTTT. This codes for CASSPDYTGELFF.

The chain uses TRBV15 and TRBJ2-1; a weak D match, TRBD2 (5 bases). Germline CDR1 LNHNV, CDR2 YYDKDF (reference sequence). CDR3 length equals 14 residues. V dropped 4 bases and J dropped 9 bases, with 16 bases sitting between them. CDR3 region: CATSILPLASEQFF. CDR3 sequence (DNA): TGTGCCACCAGCATCCTACCTCTAGCAAGTGAGCAGTTCTTC. Supplemented by reference TRBV15 and TRBJ2-1, the full variable domain reads DAMVIQNPRYQVTQFGKPVTLSCSQTLNHNVMYWYQQKSSQAPKLLFHYYDKDFNNEADTPDNFQSRRPNTSFCFLDIRSPGLGDTAMYLCATSILPLASEQFFGPGTRLTVL.

The V call is TRBV30, the J call TRBJ2-1; D gene unclear. In germline, CDR1 is GTSNPN, CDR2 SVGIG (reference sequence). V lost 2 bases to trimming and J lost 3 bases, with 11 bases between them. CDR3 length equals 14 residues. CDR3 protein: CAWSIKTFYNEQFF. The CDR3 DNA follows: TGTGCCTGGAGTATCAAGACCTTCTACAATGAGCAGTTCTTC.

This clonotype was observed a few times. V usage is TRBV5-1 and J usage is TRBJ2-7, with D possibly being TRBD1 (6 bases). This CDR3 contains 13 residues. The germline V gene has CDR1 SGHRS and CDR2 YFSETQ. Trimming stripped 4 bases from V and 5 bases from J, with 13 bases between. The CDR3 is CASSLAGENEQYF. Here the CDR3 DNA reads TGCGCCAGCAGCCTTGCAGGGGAAAACGAGCAGTACTTC.

The chain links TRBV29-1 to TRBJ2-1, with 8 bases fitting TRBD1. The CDR3 is 14 residues long. CDR1 is SQVTM, CDR2 ANQGSEA, per germline. V was pared by 6 bases and J by 3 bases, with 7 bases of the junction left unmatched. Here the CDR3 DNA reads TGCAGCGTCAGGGGGCAGGGCGGCTACAATGAGCAGTTCTTC. This translates into CSVRGQGGYNEQFF.

The chain employs TRBV25-1 and TRBJ2-7, with 8 bases fitting TRBD2. Per germline, CDR1 MGHDK and CDR2 SYGVNS. J gave up 2 bases and V 0 bases, and 6 bases lay outside the gene matches. This CDR3 comprises 16 residues. The CDR3 region has the DNA TGTGCCAGCAGTGAATATAAGGCGGGAGGAACCTACGAGCAGTACTTC. It encodes CASSEYKAGGTYEQYF.

This clonotype was picked up a small number of times. This sequence joins TRBV12-3 or TRBV12-4 and TRBJ1-5; 9 bases map to TRBD1. V shed 4 bases and J 9 bases; nucleotides not matched to a gene: 10. CDR3 length equals 15 residues. This CDR3 is CASSSMTGGSWPQHF. The CDR3 bases are TGTGCCAGCAGTTCCATGACAGGGGGGTCTTGGCCCCAGCATTTT.

The chain links TRBV12-3 or TRBV12-4 to TRBJ2-4, with 8 bases fitting TRBD1. Trimming at V came to 3 bases and at J to 6 bases, leaving 1 base not matched to a gene. The CDR3 extends over 13 amino acids. CDR3 bases: TGTGCCAGCAGTTTCGACAGGGGAAACATTCAGTACTTC. It translates to CASSFDRGNIQYF.

This clonotype was found a few times. CDR3 residues: CASSPRQGEYEQYF. Here the CDR3 DNA reads TGTGCCAGCTCACCAAGACAGGGGGAGTACGAGCAGTACTTC. The rearrangement uses TRBV18 and TRBJ2-7; the match to TRBD1 covers 9 bases. The germline V gene has CDR1 KGHSH and CDR2 LQKENI. This CDR3 is built from 14 residues. With V trimmed by 2 bases and J by 4 bases, 3 bases remained unmatched.